A single sample is the source of the 17 T cell receptor beta chains below, sequenced in a study of cytomegalovirus exposure and HLA in healthy donors. The PCR used 60 Vbeta and 13 Jbeta primers. The data were produced by immunoSEQ multiplex PCR, yet TCRdb's version contains in-frame clones alone and is incomplete. The table shows 150,000 to 200,000 clones, with around 82% occurring only once. Sequenced material: PBMCs. These receptors were collected from a boy aged 5-17 years in good health and CMV-seronegative.

The CDR3 nucleotides read TGTGCCAGCGCACAACAGGAACAACAAGAGACCCAGTACTTC. It encodes CASAQQEQQETQYF. The chain combines TRBV6-1 with TRBJ2-5; D may be TRBD1 (5 bases). The germline V and J ends were trimmed by 8 bases and 2 bases, with 15 bases remaining between them. The CDR3 sequence is 14 residues long. Germline CDR1 and CDR2: MNHNS and SASEGT.

The V and J genes are TRBV10-3 and TRBJ2-3, with a tentative D call TRBD2 (5 bases). The V end lost 4 bases, the J end lost 3 bases, and 11 bases lay between the germline ends. The germline CDR1 and CDR2 sequences are ENHRY and SYGVKD. CDR3 length: 14 residues. CDR3 DNA sequence: TGTGCCATCAGTGCACCGGAGCGGACAGATACGCAGTATTTT. This codes for CAISAPERTDTQYF.

The chain has TRBV2 and TRBJ1-1; D is unresolved. There are 10 residues in the CDR3. The germline V and J ends were trimmed by 7 bases and 7 bases, with 7 bases remaining between them. Germline V gives CDR1 SNHLY, CDR2 FYNNEI. The CDR3 is CASKVGEAFF. The CDR3 nucleotides are TGTGCCAGCAAAGTCGGTGAAGCTTTCTTT.

The rearrangement joins TRBV9 to TRBJ1-2; 10 nucleotides match TRBD1. V lost 0 bases to trimming and J lost 5 bases; unmatched junction nucleotides: 10. From germline, CDR1 is SGDLS and CDR2 YYNGEE. There are 17 residues in the CDR3. CDR3 in amino acids: CASSVGTGTGAPYGYTF. The CDR3, as DNA: TGTGCCAGCAGCGTAGGAACCGGGACAGGGGCCCCATATGGCTACACCTTC.

The V call is TRBV4-3, the J call TRBJ2-7; 7 nucleotides line up with TRBD2. J lost 3 bases, V lost 1 base, and 6 bases had no gene match. Germline assignment: CDR1 LGHNA and CDR2 YSLEER. The CDR3 is 15 residues long. CDR3 in amino acids: CASSQGWTSSYEQYF. CDR3 DNA sequence: TGCGCCAGCAGCCAAGGGTGGACTAGTAGCTACGAGCAGTACTTC.

The sample holds a few counts of this clone. The chain employs TRBV5-1 and TRBJ1-3; no clear D. CDR3 length equals 14 residues. Germline V CDR1 and CDR2: SGHRS, YFSETQ. V gave up 2 bases and J gave up 3 bases, with 9 bases separating them. In DNA, the CDR3 is TGCGCCAGCAGCTTTAAAGGGAGTGGAAACACCATATATTTT. Amino acid sequence: CASSFKGSGNTIYF.

This chain links TRBV10-2 with TRBJ2-7; TRBD1 agrees at 9 bases. The trim removed 8 bases at V and 4 bases at J, leaving 6 bases unmatched. The germline V gene encodes CDR1 WSHSY and CDR2 SAAADI. This CDR3 region has 13 residues. The CDR3 reads CASSRDRDYEQYF. The CDR3 bases are TGCGCCAGCTCGAGGGACAGGGATTACGAGCAGTACTTC.

This rearrangement joins TRBV6-6 to TRBJ1-6; D unclear. CDR1 is MNHNY, CDR2 SVGAGI, per germline (reference sequence). The CDR3 consists of 15 residues. V lost 2 bases and J 12 bases, leaving 17 bases between the germline ends. This chain's CDR3 is CASSYQLDSLQPLHF. The CDR3 bases are TGTGCCAGCAGTTACCAATTGGACTCCTTACAACCCCTCCACTTT.

This clone was counted once. The genes are TRBV19 and TRBJ2-5, with 11 bases lining up with TRBD1. CDR3 length equals 15 residues. With V trimmed by 5 bases and J by 2 bases, 4 bases remained unmatched. Looked up from germline, CDR1 is LNHDA and CDR2 is SQIVND (reference sequence). CDR3 region: CASSWGQGGQETQYF. In nucleotides, the CDR3 is TGTGCCAGTAGTTGGGGACAGGGGGGTCAAGAGACCCAGTACTTC.

The chain's CDR3 is CSVDRKGGTEAFF. CDR3 coding DNA: TGCAGCGTTGATCGCAAGGGAGGAACTGAAGCTTTCTTT. The chain uses TRBV29-1 and TRBJ1-1, with unresolved D. The CDR3 has 13 residues. Germline V CDR1 and CDR2: SQVTM, ANQGSEA. Trimming took 3 bases from V and 5 from J, leaving 13 bases between them.

The gene calls are TRBV27 and TRBJ2-5; 8 bases are a match to TRBD2. CDR3 size: 14 residues. Germline V gene sequence: CDR1 MNHEY, CDR2 SMNVEV (reference sequence). With 3 bases clipped from V and 3 bases from J, the junction kept 3 bases outside the gene matches. The CDR3 region has the DNA TGTGCCAGCAGTTTGTCAGCGGGAGAAGAGACCCAGTACTTC. It encodes CASSLSAGEETQYF.

This clone is a singleton in its sample. This chain links TRBV5-4 with TRBJ2-2; no firm D call. The germline V gene has CDR1 SGHNT and CDR2 YYREEE (reference sequence). V was trimmed by 4 bases and J by 1 base, leaving 5 bases between them. CDR3 length equals 13 residues. CDR3 loop: CASSPRNTGELFF. CDR3 in DNA: TGTGCCAGCAGCCCCAGGAACACCGGGGAGCTGTTTTTT.

The genes are TRBV9 and TRBJ2-5, with 10 positions matching TRBD2. V shed 4 bases and J 3 bases; nucleotides not matched to a gene: 3. The germline V gene encodes CDR1 SGDLS and CDR2 YYNGEE. This CDR3 has 14 amino acids. CDR3 loop: CASSLGLAEETQYF. The CDR3 DNA reads as TGTGCCAGCAGCCTAGGACTAGCGGAAGAGACCCAGTACTTC.

This chain joins TRBV6-6 and TRBJ1-1; 10 nucleotides align to TRBD1. The J segment lost 7 bases and the V segment lost 5 bases, leaving 7 bases of the junction unmatched. The CDR3 extends over 14 amino acids. CDR1 and CDR2 from the germline V gene are MNHNY and SVGAGI (reference sequence). CDR3 nucleotides: TGTGCCAGCAGTCACCGGGGACAGGGGTTTGAAGCTTTCTTT. Its protein is CASSHRGQGFEAFF.

The J gene is TRBJ1-5, the V gene TRBV18; no clear D. The V end lost 2 bases, the J end lost 0 bases, and 5 bases lay between the germline ends. CDR3 size: 14 residues. Germline V gene data show CDR1 as KGHSH and CDR2 as LQKENI. In DNA form, the CDR3 reads TGTGCCAGCTCACCAGACTATAGCAATCAGCCCCAGCATTTT. This encodes CASSPDYSNQPQHF.

V and J are TRBV27 and TRBJ2-2, with 13 positions matching TRBD2. CDR3 length equals 16 residues. V was clipped by 4 bases and J by 4 bases; unmatched bases: 3. CDR1 and CDR2 (germline): MNHEY, SMNVEV (reference sequence). The CDR3 DNA reads as TGTGCCAGCAGTTCACTAGCGGGGGGGCCCACCGGGGAGCTGTTTTTT. Amino acids: CASSSLAGGPTGELFF.

The gene calls are TRBV28 and TRBJ2-5; D is uncertain. Deletions cut 3 bases from V and 5 bases from J, with 13 bases between. Germline assignment: CDR1 MDHEN and CDR2 SYDVKM. This CDR3 spans 14 amino acids. CDR3 DNA sequence: TGTGCCAGCAGTTTGGCCGGGTTCGGGGAGACCCAGTACTTC. This encodes CASSLAGFGETQYF.